Presented here are 25 T cell receptor beta chains from one specimen sequenced in a study of a mutant IDH1 vaccine in newly diagnosed glioma (dated by TCRdb to the early 2020s). Their cognate antigens are unknown. Reading the label with the study, this specimen's time point is: week 47, end of study. Every vaccine dose consisted of 300 ug of a 20-mer mutant IDH1 peptide in Montanide, administered subcutaneously together with topical imiquimod. The library came from the immunoSEQ multiplex PCR assay. The table was pulled from immuneACCESS by TCRdb, which kept in-frame rearrangements only. Such tables lose some clones; where checked, under half of the loss comes from unresolved V genes, and the rest has no known cause. The sample table lists roughly 51,000 clones, 65% to 85% of them with a count of one. The top ten constitute approximately 4.6% of the sample. The sequenced sample was PBMCs, obtained from a glioma patient whose treatment included an IDH1 peptide vaccine. These receptors all come from a woman aged 30 to 39 with glioma. Some clones in this sample may be carry-over from other donors' samples.

The chain recombines TRBV6-6 with TRBJ2-2; the D is unclear. CDR3 length equals 14 residues. Germline V gene sequence: CDR1 MNHNY, CDR2 SVGAGI (reference sequence). The ends were cut back, 2 bases at V and 0 bases at J, with 4 bases in the middle. CDR3 region: CASSYESNTGELFF. CDR3 nucleotide sequence: TGTGCCAGCAGTTACGAATCGAACACCGGGGAGCTGTTTTTT.

The rearrangement links TRBV7-3 to TRBJ1-1, with 9 bases matching TRBD1. In germline, CDR1 is SGHTA, CDR2 FQGTGA. With 1 base clipped from V and 5 bases from J, the junction kept 5 bases outside the gene matches. The CDR3 is 15 amino acids. The CDR3 DNA follows: TGTGCCAGCAGCTTAAAGGGGACAGGGCAGACTGAAGCTTTCTTT. Its translation: CASSLKGTGQTEAFF.

This clone is a singleton in its sample. V and J are TRBV10-1 and TRBJ2-7; 10 nucleotides align to TRBD2. V lost 8 bases, J lost 1 base, and 11 bases stayed unmatched. The V gene's germline CDR1 is WNHNN and CDR2 SYGVQD (reference sequence). This CDR3 has 16 residues. This CDR3 is CASGGYTSGASYEQYF. The DNA of the CDR3 is TGCGCCAGCGGAGGGTACACTAGCGGGGCATCCTACGAGCAGTACTTC.

V gene TRBV18 combines with J gene TRBJ1-5, with a weak D call TRBD1 (6 bases). V dropped 0 bases and J dropped 6 bases, with 9 bases sitting between them. CDR1 is KGHSH and CDR2 is LQKENI in the germline V gene. This CDR3 contains 14 residues. The CDR3 nucleotides are TGTGCCAGCTCACCACCAGGAGGGGGTCAGCCCCAGCATTTT. This sequence encodes CASSPPGGGQPQHF.

The chain recombines TRBV6-7 with TRBJ2-7; 9 nucleotides align to TRBD1. TRBV6-7 is classed as an ORF, of uncertain function. This CDR3 has 18 residues. The V gene end was trimmed by 5 bases and the J gene end by 3 bases; junction bases not matched to a gene: 17. The CDR3, as DNA: TGTGCCAGCAGTCTCCATCCCCTTCCGGGACAGGGCTTCTACGAGCAGTACTTC. It specifies CASSLHPLPGQGFYEQYF.

The J gene is TRBJ2-1, the V gene TRBV27; 10 bases match TRBD1. Germline V lookup: CDR1 MNHEY, CDR2 SMNVEV (reference sequence). The CDR3 spans 15 residues. Trimming at V came to 5 bases and at J to 7 bases, leaving 8 bases not matched to a gene. CDR3 DNA sequence: TGTGCCAGCAGTCTCGGGACAGGGGCCGTGAATGAGCAGTTCTTC. Its protein product is CASSLGTGAVNEQFF.

This rearrangement joins TRBV7-2 to TRBJ2-7; D is perhaps TRBD1 (6 bases). The CDR3 totals 11 residues. The germline gives CDR1 SGHTA, CDR2 FQGNSA. The germline V and J ends were trimmed by 3 bases and 13 bases, with 13 bases remaining between them. The CDR3 nucleotides read TGTGCCAGCAGCTTTGGGACATTTCCTTACTTC. Its translation is CASSFGTFPYF.

The V gene is TRBV19, the J gene TRBJ1-5, with 9 bases identical to TRBD1. The CDR3 is made up of 12 amino acids. V gave up 5 bases and J gave up 11 bases; unmatched junction bases: 4. The germline CDR1 and CDR2 sequences are LNHDA and SQIVND (reference sequence). The DNA for the CDR3 is TGTGCCAGTAGTGGGACAGGGCCGGCCCAGCATTTT. This sequence encodes CASSGTGPAQHF. Drawing the rest from reference TRBV19 and TRBJ1-5, the complete variable domain is DGGITQSPKYLFRKEGQNVTLSCEQNLNHDAMYWYRQDPGQGLRLIYYSQIVNDFQKGDIAEGYSVSREKKESFPLTVTSAQKNPTAFYLCASSGTGPAQHFGDGTRLSIL.

This sequence joins TRBV7-9 and TRBJ2-7; D gene ambiguous. This CDR3 is 13 amino acids long. Trimming shortened V by 1 base and J by 4 bases, and 8 bases separated the two germline ends. Germline CDR1 and CDR2: SEHNR and FQNEAQ (reference sequence). In DNA form, the CDR3 reads TGTGCCAGCAGCTTAGGGGATTTATACGAGCAGTACTTC. Translated, it gives CASSLGDLYEQYF.

The genes are TRBV2 and TRBJ1-3; no reliable D call. The CDR3 is 12 residues long. The V end was cut by 5 bases, the J end by 0 bases, with 2 bases between. Germline loops: CDR1 SNHLY, CDR2 FYNNEI. DNA for the CDR3: TGTGCCAGCAGTCGCTCTGGAAACACCATATATTTT. Translation: CASSRSGNTIYF.

The chain joins TRBV9 to TRBJ2-3, with 7 bases that match TRBD2. This CDR3 is built from 15 residues. After removal of 0 bases from V and 7 bases from J, the junction contained 8 bases not matched to a gene. Germline loops: CDR1 SGDLS, CDR2 YYNGEE. CDR3 region: CASSVGRELGNTQYF. CDR3 DNA: TGTGCCAGCAGCGTAGGGCGGGAGTTGGGGAATACGCAGTATTTT.

This sequence joins TRBV6-5 and TRBJ1-1; D is possibly TRBD1 (6 bases). V dropped 0 bases and J dropped 8 bases, with 10 bases sitting between them. Germline CDR1 MNHEY, CDR2 SVGAGI. This CDR3 is built from 13 residues. DNA for the CDR3: TGTGCCAGCAGTTACTCGGACAGCTTAGAAGCTTTCTTT. It specifies CASSYSDSLEAFF.

The chain uses TRBV29-1 and TRBJ2-3; TRBD2 matches at 10 bases. J was trimmed by 6 bases and V by 7 bases; bases with no gene match: 10. Germline loops: CDR1 SQVTM, CDR2 ANQGSEA. This CDR3 region has 14 residues. The CDR3 region is CSADAGTSVDTQYF. CDR3 DNA: TGCAGCGCCGATGCCGGGACTAGCGTTGATACGCAGTATTTT.

Of note for this clone: A junction end diverges from the germline sequence, so it may reflect a read error. This sequence joins TRBV5-1 and TRBJ2-5; no reliable D call. Germline V gives CDR1 SGHRS, CDR2 YFSETQ. This CDR3 contains 15 residues. The DNA of the CDR3 is TGCGCCAGCAGCTTAACCACCGGTGGGCAAGAGACCCAATACTTC. Its translation: CASSLTTGGQETQYF.

The chain has TRBV27 and TRBJ2-7; TRBD2 is a possible D gene (5 bases). The germline V gene has CDR1 MNHEY and CDR2 SMNVEV (reference sequence). V dropped 3 bases and J dropped 3 bases, with 12 bases sitting between them. The CDR3 is made up of 14 amino acids. The CDR3 DNA reads as TGTGCCAGCAGTTTCGGCGGGCCTAACTACGAGCAGTACTTC. This translates into CASSFGGPNYEQYF.

CDR3 in DNA: TGTGCCAGTAGTTCCCTCTACGAGCAGTACTTC. This translates into CASSSLYEQYF. The chain joins TRBV19 to TRBJ2-7; no firm D call. CDR3 length equals 11 residues. From germline, CDR1 is LNHDA and CDR2 SQIVND (reference sequence). V lost 5 bases and J 3 bases, leaving 5 bases between the germline ends.

V gene TRBV6-4 combines with J gene TRBJ1-4; D gene uncertain. The CDR3 sequence is 15 residues long. Germline assignment: CDR1 MRHNA and CDR2 SNTAGT. Deletions cut 6 bases from V and 3 bases from J, with 14 bases between. The chain's CDR3 is CASSSDPGPNEKLFF. The CDR3 nucleotides are TGTGCCAGCAGCTCTGACCCAGGCCCTAATGAAAAACTGTTTTTT.

The rearrangement joins TRBV30 to TRBJ2-7; D call uncertain. CDR1 is GTSNPN and CDR2 is SVGIG in the germline V gene (reference sequence). Trimming took 5 bases from V and 0 from J, leaving 8 bases between them. This CDR3 is 12 amino acids long. CDR3 coding DNA: TGTGCCTGGGGGCCATCCTCCTACGAGCAGTACTTC. Translating gives CAWGPSSYEQYF.

This chain joins TRBV30 and TRBJ2-7; TRBD2 agrees at 10 bases. The junction had 10 bases not matched to a gene; V was cut back by 3 bases and J by 2 bases. The CDR3 runs to 16 residues. From germline, CDR1 is GTSNPN and CDR2 SVGIG (reference sequence). The CDR3: CAWRAVGLAGAYEQYF. CDR3 nucleotide sequence: TGTGCCTGGAGGGCGGTCGGGCTAGCGGGAGCCTACGAGCAGTACTTC.

The CDR3 nucleotides read TGTGCCAGCAGCCTAAACGACGAGGGACAGTACTCCTACGAGCAGTACTTC. This sequence encodes CASSLNDEGQYSYEQYF. The chain carries TRBV13 and TRBJ2-7, with 7 bases matching TRBD1. Trimming took 5 bases from V and 0 from J; bases not matched to a gene: 13. The CDR3 runs to 17 residues. Germline values: CDR1 PRHDT, CDR2 FYEKMQ (reference sequence). Looking up the rest from reference TRBV13 and TRBJ2-7 gives the full variable domain: AAGVIQSPRHLIKEKRETATLKCYPIPRHDTVYWYQQGPGQDPQFLISFYEKMQSDKGSIPDRFSAQQFSDYHSELNMSSLELGDSALYFCASSLNDEGQYSYEQYFGPGTRLTVT.

The chain links TRBV28 to TRBJ2-3, with D perhaps matching TRBD2 (5 bases). The CDR3 contains 12 residues. CDR1 is MDHEN, CDR2 SYDVKM, per germline. V was trimmed by 0 bases and J by 12 bases, leaving 10 bases between them. Here the CDR3 DNA reads TGTGCCAGCAGTTTATGGGCGGGCGGCCAGTATTTT. This sequence encodes CASSLWAGGQYF.

V usage is TRBV11-2 and J usage is TRBJ2-2; no clear D gene. Trimming stripped 3 bases from V and 1 base from J, with 12 bases between. The germline V gene encodes CDR1 SGHAT and CDR2 FQNNGV. CDR3 length equals 16 residues. CDR3: CASSLLEMVNTGELFF. Here the CDR3 DNA reads TGTGCCAGCAGCTTGCTGGAAATGGTGAACACCGGGGAGCTGTTTTTT. The full variable domain, with the rest looked up from reference TRBV11-2 and TRBJ2-2, is EAGVAQSPRYKIIEKRQSVAFWCNPISGHATLYWYQQILGQGPKLLIQFQNNGVVDDSQLPKDRFSAERLKGVDSTLKIQPAKLEDSAVYLCASSLLEMVNTGELFFGEGSRLTVL.

The gene calls are TRBV6-1 and TRBJ2-5; TRBD1 aligns across 8 bases. Germline V lookup: CDR1 MNHNS, CDR2 SASEGT. The CDR3 extends over 15 amino acids. The trim removed 4 bases at V and 5 bases at J, leaving 9 bases unmatched. The chain's CDR3 is CASSGGPQGGETQYF. CDR3 DNA sequence: TGTGCCAGCAGTGGGGGCCCACAGGGGGGTGAGACCCAGTACTTC.

The chain links TRBV21-1 to TRBJ2-2; TRBD2 is the table's D call and was not checked against the DNA. TRBV21-1 is listed as a pseudogene. CDR3 length equals 15 residues. Here the CDR3 DNA reads TGTGCCAGCAGCAGGCGGACTGGGGATAGCGGGGAGCTGTTTTTT. It specifies CASSRRTGDSGELFF.

The chain carries TRBV27 and TRBJ1-2; D is ambiguous. Germline V gene data show CDR1 as MNHEY and CDR2 as SMNVEV (reference sequence). The V end was cut by 0 bases, the J end by 8 bases, with 10 bases between. The CDR3 length is 13 residues. Here the CDR3 DNA reads TGTGCCAGCAGTTTATCCGGGGTAAGCGGCTACACCTTC. As protein: CASSLSGVSGYTF.